Listed below are T cell receptor beta chains from one sample, sequenced in a study of shared clonotypes between healthy human individuals. The repertoire was sequenced with immunoSEQ multiplex PCR; TCRdb's copy has only in-frame clones and lacks some. This sample has 2.3 million or so clones; approximately 95% occur once, and the top ten carry 0.39%. The sample comprised naive CD4+ T cells from PBMCs. These receptors originate from a man aged 18 to 35 in good health. Some clones in this sample may be carry-over from other donors' samples. Both conserved end residues are part of each CDR3. D genes are given only for firm matches. Size is omitted from some rows. Given values are once, few, many or a class for expanded clones.

V gene	J gene	clone size	D gene	CDR3 protein	CDR3 DNA
TRBV30	TRBJ1-2	NA	NA	CAWRLARQVGGYTF	TGTGCCTGGAGACTGGCCAGACAGGTGGGGGGCTACACCTTC
TRBV2	TRBJ1-5	NA	TRBD1	CASSEDRGQRPQHF	TGTGCCAGCAGTGAGGACAGGGGTCAACGGCCCCAGCATTTT
TRBV2	TRBJ1-2	NA	NA	CASSESSDNYGYTF	TGTGCCAGCAGTGAAAGCAGCGACAACTATGGCTACACCTTC
TRBV7-2	TRBJ2-3	NA	TRBD1	CASSLAGTGGTDTQYF	TGTGCCAGCAGCTTAGCTGGAACAGGGGGTACAGATACGCAGTATTTT
TRBV5-5	TRBJ2-4	NA	NA	CASSLVGPPGAQYF	TGTGCCAGCAGCTTGGTGGGACCGCCGGGTGCTCAGTACTTC
TRBV20-1	TRBJ1-1	few	NA	CSARPHTEAFF	TGCAGTGCTAGGCCTCACACTGAAGCTTTCTTT
TRBV4-1	TRBJ1-4	NA	NA	CASSQIPSVEKLFF	TGCGCCAGCAGCCAAATACCCTCCGTGGAAAAACTGTTTTTT
TRBV28	TRBJ2-1	NA	NA	CASRTSLPNEQFF	TGTGCCAGCAGAACCTCACTCCCCAATGAGCAGTTCTTC
TRBV7-6	TRBJ2-7	NA	TRBD2	CASSPRLAGGGLHEQYF	TGTGCCAGCAGCCCGAGACTAGCGGGAGGGGGGCTCCACGAGCAGTACTTC
TRBV7-9	TRBJ1-3	NA	NA	CASSLYRGDSGNTIYF	TGTGCCAGCAGCTTATATCGGGGGGACTCTGGAAACACCATATATTTT
TRBV9	TRBJ1-3	NA	TRBD1	CASSAHSGTAGNTIYF	TGTGCCAGCAGCGCCCACTCCGGGACAGCTGGAAACACCATATATTTT
TRBV9	TRBJ2-1	NA	NA	CASSTAVYNEQFF	TGTGCCAGCAGCACTGCCGTTTACAATGAGCAGTTCTTC
TRBV27	TRBJ2-7	NA	TRBD1	CATGGQGVSYEQYF	TGTGCCACCGGGGGACAGGGGGTCTCCTACGAGCAGTACTTC
TRBV10-1	TRBJ1-1	NA	NA	CASRKNQNTEAFF	TGCGCCAGCAGGAAGAATCAGAACACTGAAGCTTTCTTT
TRBV7-3	TRBJ2-1	NA	TRBD2	CASSPDGGERNYNEQFF	TGTGCCAGCAGCCCCGATGGGGGGGAGAGAAACTACAATGAGCAGTTCTTC
TRBV5-5	TRBJ1-5	NA	NA	CASSFWVGNQPQHF	TGTGCCAGCAGCTTCTGGGTTGGCAATCAGCCCCAGCATTTT
TRBV28	TRBJ2-1	NA	TRBD2	CASSPAGPYNEQFF	TGTGCCAGCAGTCCAGCGGGACCCTACAATGAGCAGTTCTTC
TRBV19	TRBJ2-2	few	NA	CASSPGTVNTGELFF	TGTGCCAGTAGCCCCGGGACGGTGAACACCGGGGAGCTGTTTTTT
TRBV14	TRBJ2-3	NA	NA	CASSLIYSPVDTQYF	TGTGCCAGCAGCCTAATCTACAGCCCCGTCGATACGCAGTATTTT
TRBV5-1	TRBJ2-7	NA	TRBD1	CASSRGTGNYEQYF	TGCGCCAGCAGCAGAGGGACAGGGAACTACGAGCAGTACTTC
TRBV5-4	TRBJ2-1	NA	NA	CASSFQGSQGNEQFF	TGTGCCAGCAGCTTTCAGGGAAGTCAAGGCAATGAGCAGTTCTTC
TRBV18	TRBJ1-1	NA	NA	CASSPPSGRNTEAFF	TGTGCCAGCTCACCCCCCAGTGGGAGGAACACTGAAGCTTTCTTT
TRBV21-1	TRBJ1-1	NA	NA	CASLFLRFMNTEAFF	TGTGCCAGCCTTTTTTTGCGGTTCATGAACACTGAAGCTTTCTTT
TRBV7-9	TRBJ1-1	NA	NA	CASSFRQVAEYTEAFF	TGTGCCAGCAGCTTCAGACAGGTGGCGGAGTACACTGAAGCTTTCTTT
TRBV28	TRBJ2-7	NA	NA	CASSLVRAEITEGVRDYEQYF	TGTGCCAGCAGTTTAGTAAGGGCCGAGATCACCGAAGGGGTAAGAGACTACGAGCAGTACTTC
TRBV5-1	TRBJ2-5	NA	NA	CASSFWGDQETQYF	TGCGCCAGCAGCTTTTGGGGGGACCAAGAGACCCAGTACTTC
TRBV2	TRBJ2-5	NA	TRBD2	CASRGSGSRGIGETQYF	TGTGCCAGCAGGGGTAGCGGGAGTAGAGGAATCGGAGAGACCCAGTACTTC
TRBV29-1	TRBJ2-1	NA	NA	CSVTQGWYNEQFF	TGCAGCGTTACGCAGGGTTGGTACAATGAGCAGTTCTTC
TRBV2	TRBJ1-4	NA	NA	CASNRPGGSNEKLFF	TGTGCCAGCAACAGGCCCGGTGGTTCTAATGAAAAACTGTTTTTT
TRBV4-1	TRBJ1-4	NA	TRBD1	CASSQPARGQGARGKLFF	TGCGCCAGCAGCCAACCTGCGAGGGGGCAGGGGGCTCGTGGAAAACTGTTTTTT
TRBV5-1	TRBJ1-5	NA	TRBD1	CASSETGNGQPQHF	TGCGCCAGCAGCGAGACAGGGAACGGTCAGCCCCAGCATTTT
TRBV19	TRBJ1-1	NA	NA	CASSISVRTEAFF	TGTGCCAGTAGTATCTCAGTTAGGACTGAAGCTTTCTTT
TRBV28	TRBJ2-5	NA	TRBD2	CASSLRLAGVAETQYF	TGTGCCAGCAGTTTAAGGCTAGCGGGAGTAGCCGAGACCCAGTACTTC
TRBV7-8	TRBJ2-3	NA	NA	CASSPGAQDTQYF	TGTGCCAGCAGCCCCGGGGCCCAGGATACGCAGTATTTT
TRBV28	TRBJ1-2	NA	TRBD1	CASTGDRGSGYTF	TGTGCCAGCACGGGGGACAGGGGGAGCGGCTACACCTTC
TRBV6-5	TRBJ1-5	NA	TRBD1	CASSRTGRNQPQHF	TGTGCCAGCAGCCGGACAGGGCGCAATCAGCCCCAGCATTTT
TRBV2	TRBJ2-3	NA	NA	CASSEALPGTGSSTDTQYF	TGTGCCAGCAGTGAAGCGCTTCCGGGGACGGGGTCTAGCACAGATACGCAGTATTTT
TRBV28	TRBJ2-3	NA	TRBD2	CASNPARLAGVTDTQYF	TGTGCCAGCAACCCCGCCCGACTAGCGGGGGTCACAGATACGCAGTATTTT
TRBV5-6	TRBJ2-3	NA	NA	CASSYFRTDTQYF	TGTGCCAGCAGCTACTTTAGGACAGATACGCAGTATTTT
TRBV11-3	TRBJ2-2	NA	NA	CASSSHFDANTGELFF	TGTGCCAGCAGTTCCCATTTCGACGCGAACACCGGGGAGCTGTTTTTT
TRBV6-1	TRBJ1-2	once	NA	CASLHSGKDYGYTF	TGTGCCAGCCTTCATTCGGGGAAGGACTATGGCTACACCTTC
TRBV19	TRBJ1-2	NA	TRBD1	CASSFSDRANGYTF	TGTGCCAGTAGTTTCTCGGACAGGGCAAATGGCTACACCTTC
TRBV4-1	TRBJ1-4	NA	NA	CASRLTEMNEKLFF	TGCGCCAGCAGACTGACAGAGATGAATGAAAAACTGTTTTTT
TRBV4-1	TRBJ1-2	NA	NA	CASSQPGTGYGYTF	TGCGCCAGCAGCCAGCCCGGGACCGGCTATGGCTACACCTTC
TRBV10-3	TRBJ1-1	NA	NA	CAISESVVNTEAFF	TGTGCCATCAGTGAGTCAGTTGTAAACACTGAAGCTTTCTTT